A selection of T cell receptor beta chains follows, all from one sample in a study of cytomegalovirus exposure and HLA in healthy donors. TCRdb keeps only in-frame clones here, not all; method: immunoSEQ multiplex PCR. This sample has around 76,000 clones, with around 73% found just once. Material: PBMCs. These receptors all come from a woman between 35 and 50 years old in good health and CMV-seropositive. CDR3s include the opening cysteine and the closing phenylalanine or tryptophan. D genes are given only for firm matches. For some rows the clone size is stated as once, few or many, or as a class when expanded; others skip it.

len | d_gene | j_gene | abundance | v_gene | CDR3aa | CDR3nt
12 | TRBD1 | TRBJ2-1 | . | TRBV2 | CASNLPTGSQFF | TGTGCCAGCAACCTACCGACAGGGTCGCAGTTCTTC
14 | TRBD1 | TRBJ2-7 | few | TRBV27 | CASRHDRGLDEQYF | TGTGCCAGCAGGCACGACAGGGGGCTGGACGAGCAGTACTTC
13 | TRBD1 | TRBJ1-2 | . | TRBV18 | CASSPDRGNGYTF | TGTGCCAGCTCACCCGACAGGGGTAATGGCTACACCTTC
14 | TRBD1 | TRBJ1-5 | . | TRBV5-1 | CASSLGQGGQPQHF | TGCGCCAGCAGCTTGGGACAGGGGGGTCAGCCCCAGCATTTT
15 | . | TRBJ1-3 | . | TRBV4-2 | CASSQVSSGGNTIYF | TGTGCCAGCAGCCAAGTTTCTAGTGGTGGAAACACCATATATTTT
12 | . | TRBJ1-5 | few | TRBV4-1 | CASRTPRQPQHF | TGCGCCAGTCGGACTCCAAGACAGCCCCAGCATTTT
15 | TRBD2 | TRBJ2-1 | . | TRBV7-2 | CASSTGLGFYNEQFF | TGTGCCAGCAGCACGGGACTAGGTTTCTACAATGAGCAGTTCTTC
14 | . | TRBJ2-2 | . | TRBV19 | CASSLTTGTGELFF | TGTGCCAGTAGCTTGACTACCGGAACCGGGGAGCTGTTTTTT
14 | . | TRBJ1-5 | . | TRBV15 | CATSRDSGDQPQHF | TGTGCCACCAGCAGAGATAGCGGAGATCAGCCCCAGCATTTT
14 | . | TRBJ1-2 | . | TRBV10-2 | CASSVTGFGDGYTF | TGCGCCAGCAGTGTAACAGGGTTCGGGGATGGCTACACCTTC
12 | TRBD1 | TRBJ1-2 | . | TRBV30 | CAWDKGASGYTF | TGTGCCTGGGATAAGGGGGCGTCGGGCTACACCTTC
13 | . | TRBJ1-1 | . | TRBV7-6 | CASSWGGNTEAFF | TGTGCCAGCAGCTGGGGCGGGAACACTGAAGCTTTCTTT
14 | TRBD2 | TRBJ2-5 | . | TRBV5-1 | CASSGGGRKETQYF | TGCGCCAGCAGCGGCGGGGGGAGAAAAGAGACCCAGTACTTC
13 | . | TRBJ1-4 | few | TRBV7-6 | CASGPVTNEKLFF | TGTGCCAGCGGCCCAGTAACTAATGAAAAACTGTTTTTT
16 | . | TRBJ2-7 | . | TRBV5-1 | CASSPVREAATYEQYF | TGCGCCAGCAGCCCGGTGAGGGAAGCGGCAACCTACGAGCAGTACTTC